This T cell receptor (beta chain) was observed in a study of T cells in Graves' hyperthyroidism and ophthalmopathy. V shed 1 base, J shed 4 bases, and the junction held 5 bases outside the gene matches. Germline CDR1 MGHDK, CDR2 SYGVNS. The CDR3 contains 15 residues. Researchers took RNA transcripts and amplified the TCR beta CDR3 regions from them. The study used the HTBI primer set for a first-round RT-PCR of the TCR CDR3. TCRdb re-called the multiplex PCR reads with MiXCR, one entry per CDR3 protein. The sample includes 540,000 or so distinct CDR3 sequences, 35% to 55% of them seen just once. The source material was peripheral blood or thyroid tissue (not recorded which). The TCR originated in an adult woman with Graves' disease, either hyperthyroidism or ophthalmopathy (not recorded which). This chain links TRBV25-1 with TRBJ1-2; TRBD1 aligns across 8 bases. CDR3 in amino acids: CASSELAGGGYGYTF. The DNA for the CDR3 is TGTGCCAGCAGTGAATTGGCAGGGGGCGGCTATGGCTACACCTTC.